The 28 T cell receptor beta chains in this list originate from one sample, sequenced in a study of blood T cell repertoires in COVID-19. Produced via immunoSEQ multiplex PCR; TCRdb's table is partial and in-frame only. The table has 150,000 or so clones, roughly 84% seen once. Sequenced sample: peripheral blood. The origin of the receptors is a woman aged 55-70 years with COVID-19, enrolled during active disease.

This clone was observed a few times. The rearrangement joins TRBV6-5 to TRBJ2-3; TRBD1 aligns across 11 bases. The CDR3 is 15 residues long. Germline V gene lookup returns CDR1 MNHEY and CDR2 SVGAGI. V gave up 4 bases and J gave up 4 bases; unmatched junction bases: 4. The CDR3 DNA is TGTGCCAGCAGTTCCTGGGACAGGGGGGCAGATACGCAGTATTTT. Amino acids: CASSSWDRGADTQYF.

The chain joins TRBV5-4 to TRBJ1-6; D is possibly TRBD1 (6 bases). The CDR3 spans 17 residues. In germline, CDR1 is SGHNT, CDR2 YYREEE (reference sequence). Deletions cut 4 bases from V and 6 bases from J, with 20 bases between. The CDR3 is CASSPDRRQLTNSPLHF. CDR3 in DNA: TGTGCCAGCAGCCCAGACAGGAGGCAACTTACTAATTCACCCCTCCACTTT.

V usage is TRBV15 and J usage is TRBJ2-1; 8 nucleotides align to TRBD1. Germline V gene data show CDR1 as LNHNV and CDR2 as YYDKDF (reference sequence). Trimming at V came to 6 bases and at J to 5 bases, leaving 9 bases not matched to a gene. This CDR3 is 15 amino acids long. The CDR3 here is CATRRAGQGDNEQFF. In DNA, the CDR3 is TGTGCCACCAGGAGGGCTGGACAGGGTGACAATGAGCAGTTCTTC.

The gene calls are TRBV6-1 and TRBJ1-1; 7 nucleotides match TRBD1. With V trimmed by 3 bases and J by 4 bases, 8 bases remained unmatched. Germline CDR1 reads MNHNS; CDR2 reads SASEGT. This CDR3 contains 15 residues. Here the CDR3 DNA reads TGTGCCAGCAGTGAGGTAGCGGACAGGACCACTGAAGCTTTCTTT. It translates to CASSEVADRTTEAFF.

This chain links TRBV10-2 with TRBJ2-1, with a tentative D call TRBD2 (5 bases). The germline V gene encodes CDR1 WSHSY and CDR2 SAAADI. Trimming left V 8 bases short and J 5 bases short, with 13 bases between. The CDR3 contains 13 residues. CDR3 bases: TGCGCCAGCGGACTCAACGACAACAATGAGCAGTTCTTC. Amino acid sequence: CASGLNDNNEQFF.

The CDR3 loop reads CAISESGTSDEQFF. CDR3 nucleotide sequence: TGTGCCATCAGTGAGTCAGGGACTAGCGATGAGCAGTTCTTC. The chain uses TRBV10-3 and TRBJ2-1; the match to TRBD2 covers 10 bases. This CDR3 region has 14 residues. The trim removed 0 bases at V and 8 bases at J, leaving 1 base unmatched. The germline gives CDR1 ENHRY, CDR2 SYGVKD.

The genes are TRBV5-1 and TRBJ2-2, with TRBD1 matching 11 bases. The V segment lost 4 bases and the J segment 7 bases; nucleotides outside the gene matches: 6. Germline assignment: CDR1 SGHRS and CDR2 YFSETQ. This CDR3 comprises 15 residues. The CDR3 here is CASSKDRGHGGELFF. CDR3 sequence (DNA): TGCGCCAGCAGCAAGGACAGGGGGCATGGCGGGGAGCTGTTTTTT.

On this clone itself: A read error may produce the germline difference seen at one junction end. V gene TRBV15 combines with J gene TRBJ1-3; maybe TRBD1 (6 bases). From germline, CDR1 is LNHNV and CDR2 YYDKDF (reference sequence). This CDR3 is 16 amino acids long. The CDR3, as DNA: TGTGCCACCAGCAGCGCAGGGGTTGTGGTTGGAGACACCATATATTTT. Its translation is CATSSAGVVVGDTIYF. The variable domain in full, completed from reference TRBV15 and TRBJ1-3, reads DAMVIQNPRYQVTQFGKPVTLSCSQTLNHNVMYWYQQKSSQAPKLLFHYYDKDFNNEADTPDNFQSRRPNTSFCFLDIRSPGLGDTAMYLCATSSAGVVVGDTIYFGEGSWLTVV.

V gene TRBV5-6 combines with J gene TRBJ2-7; D might be TRBD2 (6 bases). This CDR3 spans 15 amino acids. Trimming took off 2 bases at V and 3 bases at J, with 15 bases between the two ends. Germline V gives CDR1 SGHDT, CDR2 YYEEEE. CDR3 DNA sequence: TGTGCCAGCAGCTTTGTCCGGGGGAACCTCTACGAGCAGTACTTC. It codes for CASSFVRGNLYEQYF.

This chain joins TRBV11-2 and TRBJ2-1; 9 nucleotides align to TRBD2. Germline values: CDR1 SGHAT, CDR2 FQNNGV. This CDR3 has 14 amino acids. Trimming at V came to 1 base and at J to 9 bases, leaving 4 bases not matched to a gene. Here the CDR3 reads CASSLVIAGVEQFF. The CDR3 DNA reads TGTGCCAGCAGCTTAGTAATAGCGGGGGTTGAGCAGTTCTTC.

V is TRBV20-1 and J is TRBJ2-1; possibly TRBD2 for D (7 bases). V was clipped by 3 bases and J by 12 bases, with 27 bases between them. The CDR3 is 16 amino acids. Germline V lookup: CDR1 DFQATT, CDR2 SNEGSKA (reference sequence). The CDR3 region is CSASPAGLGGFTGQFF. CDR3 DNA: TGCAGTGCTAGTCCTGCTGGACTAGGGGGATTTACAGGGCAGTTCTTC.

The table lists this clone with a few counts. The chain has TRBV7-9 and TRBJ1-2; no firm D call. CDR1 is SEHNR and CDR2 is FQNEAQ in the germline V gene (reference sequence). The CDR3 is 13 amino acids. The ends were cut back, 2 bases at V and 5 bases at J, with 9 bases in the middle. The CDR3: CASSLLGGYGYTF. For the CDR3, the DNA is TGTGCCAGCAGCTTACTAGGAGGATATGGCTACACCTTC.

The gene calls are TRBV10-1 and TRBJ2-5, with D perhaps matching TRBD1 (6 bases). Germline CDR1 reads WNHNN; CDR2 reads SYGVQD (reference sequence). The V end was cut by 2 bases, the J end by 1 base, with 11 bases between. The CDR3 is made up of 15 amino acids. CDR3 coding DNA: TGCGCCAGCAGTGAGGCGACAGGCCCCCAAGAGACCCAGTACTTC. Translated: CASSEATGPQETQYF.

This chain links TRBV7-9 with TRBJ2-7; perhaps TRBD1 as D (5 bases). Looked up from germline, CDR1 is SEHNR and CDR2 is FQNEAQ (reference sequence). V gave up 1 base and J gave up 6 bases, with 25 bases separating them. The CDR3 is 18 amino acids. In DNA form, the CDR3 reads TGTGCCAGCAGCTTAGTAGGGAATAGGGGCCATAGGGCGGCCGAGCAGTACGTC. Translating gives CASSLVGNRGHRAAEQYV.

In its sample, this clone was seen once. The chain recombines TRBV2 with TRBJ1-5, with 8 bases aligning to TRBD1. The junction had 7 bases not matched to a gene; V was cut back by 6 bases and J by 3 bases. The CDR3 sequence is 15 residues long. Germline CDR1 is SNHLY and CDR2 is FYNNEI. CDR3 DNA: TGTGCCAGCAGGGATCCGACAGGGGCCAATCAGCCCCAGCATTTT. This encodes CASRDPTGANQPQHF. Full variable domain (rest looked up from reference TRBV2 and TRBJ1-5): EPEVTQTPSHQVTQMGQEVILRCVPISNHLYFYWYRQILGQKVEFLVSFYNNEISEKSEIFDDQFSVERPDGSNFTLKIRSTKLEDSAMYFCASRDPTGANQPQHFGDGTRLSIL.

In this sample, this clone turned up a few times. V is TRBV19 and J is TRBJ2-7; 8 bases agree with TRBD1. The CDR3 sequence is 14 residues long. The germline gives CDR1 LNHDA, CDR2 SQIVND (reference sequence). V was pared by 3 bases and J by 3 bases, with 4 bases of the junction left unmatched. CDR3 sequence: CASSIRDRFYEQYF. CDR3 nucleotides: TGTGCCAGTAGTATCCGGGACAGGTTCTACGAGCAGTACTTC.

V gene TRBV7-3 combines with J gene TRBJ1-2; a weak D match, TRBD1 (6 bases). Germline CDR1 and CDR2: SGHTA and FQGTGA. The CDR3 consists of 12 residues. Deletions cut 3 bases from V and 5 bases from J, with 7 bases between. CDR3 DNA sequence: TGTGCCAGCAGCTTGACAGGTTATGGCTACACCTTC. Protein: CASSLTGYGYTF.

V and J are TRBV10-3 and TRBJ2-7; 8 bases line up with TRBD1. The germline CDR1 and CDR2 sequences are ENHRY and SYGVKD. The CDR3 has 13 residues. Losses at the gene ends were 10 bases for V and 7 bases for J; bases not matched to a gene: 12. The CDR3 DNA sequence: TGTGCCACCGCGCCCAGGACAGGGAGGGAGCAGTACGTC. Its translation: CATAPRTGREQYV.

The chain recombines TRBV7-2 with TRBJ1-4; a weak D match, TRBD1 (6 bases). The CDR3 sequence is 15 residues long. Germline V gives CDR1 SGHTA, CDR2 FQGNSA. Between the trimmed V and J ends, which lost 2 bases and 8 bases, there was a span of 15 bases. The CDR3 is CASSLNAGAREKLFF. The CDR3 DNA sequence: TGTGCCAGCAGCTTAAATGCAGGGGCCAGGGAAAAACTGTTTTTT.

This chain connects TRBV30 to TRBJ1-2; 9 nucleotides match TRBD1. V dropped 6 bases and J dropped 4; count of bases not matched to a gene: 6. Germline assignment: CDR1 GTSNPN and CDR2 SVGIG (reference sequence). This CDR3 is built from 13 residues. In DNA form, the CDR3 reads TGTGCCTGCGCACAGGGGGCAGGCTATGGCTACACCTTC. Translation gives CACAQGAGYGYTF.

Points on this clone: This CDR3 is also generated by other DNA sequences in the sample. The chain couples TRBV6-5 to TRBJ1-6; TRBD1 aligns across 7 bases. This CDR3 has 14 amino acids. The germline gives CDR1 MNHEY, CDR2 SVGAGI. V lost 6 bases, J lost 7 bases, and 6 bases stayed unmatched. The CDR3 DNA follows: TGTGCCAGCAGAGTGGGACAGCAGAATTCACCCCTCCACTTT. Residues: CASRVGQQNSPLHF.

This clone was counted only a few times. This chain connects TRBV6-5 to TRBJ1-1; tentatively, D is TRBD1 (5 bases). The CDR3 covers 14 residues. From germline, CDR1 is MNHEY and CDR2 SVGAGI. With 2 bases removed from V and 4 bases from J, the gap between germline ends came to 11 bases. In DNA form, the CDR3 reads TGTGCCAGCAGTTACCCGGGGGGGAGCACTGAAGCTTTCTTT. Protein product: CASSYPGGSTEAFF.

The gene calls are TRBV5-1 and TRBJ2-7; 13 bases align to TRBD2. This CDR3 contains 18 residues. Germline CDR1 is SGHRS and CDR2 is YFSETQ. The ends lost 4 bases at V and 4 bases at J; junction bases unmatched: 14. The CDR3 DNA follows: TGCGCCAGCAGCCGCTTGTTTCCGGGGACTAGCGGGATATACGAGCAGTACTTC. Amino acids: CASSRLFPGTSGIYEQYF.

The rearrangement joins TRBV18 to TRBJ2-7, with 8 bases lining up with TRBD2. This CDR3 has 14 amino acids. CDR1 is KGHSH, CDR2 LQKENI, per germline. The J segment lost 3 bases and the V segment lost 2 bases, leaving 3 bases of the junction unmatched. The CDR3 sequence is CASSPRTSRYEQYF. The CDR3 DNA reads as TGTGCCAGCTCACCAAGGACTAGCCGCTACGAGCAGTACTTC.

V and J are TRBV6-1 and TRBJ1-2, with a weak D call TRBD1 (6 bases). Germline V gene lookup returns CDR1 MNHNS and CDR2 SASEGT. This CDR3 spans 13 amino acids. V was shortened by 2 bases and J by 6 bases, with 10 bases between the two germline ends. CDR3 DNA sequence: TGTGCCAGCAGTGAACACAGGGATGATGGCTACACCTTC. It encodes CASSEHRDDGYTF.

This chain links TRBV15 with TRBJ2-5; D is possibly TRBD2 (6 bases). Germline V gene lookup returns CDR1 LNHNV and CDR2 YYDKDF (reference sequence). The V end lost 3 bases, the J end lost 5 bases, and 16 bases lay between the germline ends. CDR3 length: 15 residues. DNA of the CDR3: TGTGCCACCAGCAGCCCAGGAGGGGTTAGCGAGACCCAGTACTTC. Translated: CATSSPGGVSETQYF.

The J gene is TRBJ2-1, the V gene TRBV19; 10 nucleotides line up with TRBD2. The germline V gene encodes CDR1 LNHDA and CDR2 SQIVND (reference sequence). The J segment lost 9 bases and the V segment lost 2 bases, leaving 7 bases of the junction unmatched. The CDR3 sequence is 15 residues long. In DNA, the CDR3 is TGTGCCAGTAGTATACTAGCGGGGGCCTGGGGTGAGCAGTTCTTC. Translated, it gives CASSILAGAWGEQFF.

The chain is built from TRBV6-5 and TRBJ1-1; D unclear. Trimming left V 3 bases short and J 5 bases short, with 13 bases between. This CDR3 is 14 amino acids long. CDR1 is MNHEY and CDR2 is SVGAGI in the germline V gene. The CDR3 region is CASSYTGMLTEAFF. CDR3 sequence (DNA): TGTGCCAGCAGTTATACCGGTATGCTGACTGAAGCTTTCTTT.